This T cell receptor beta chain emerged from a study of OX40 agonist ivuxolimab in advanced cancers. About the research overall: Patients in the trial were receiving intravenous ivuxolimab every 2 weeks, at doses of 0.01 to 10 mg/kg.

Study findings and constraints: Dose levels from 0.1 to 3.0 mg/kg saw CD4+ and CD8+ blood T cells expand clonally by week 6.

This CDR3 region has 15 residues. CDR1 is SGHRS and CDR2 is YFSETQ in the germline V gene. V was cut by 1 base and J by 5 bases, with 10 bases left in between. Clones were read by immunoSEQ multiplex PCR, and TCRdb kept only the in-frame ones, dropping some. The sample has tens of thousands of clones, around 89% seen once. Anyone with autoimmune disease history or systemic immunosuppression was excluded. Regarding this clone: Its antigen is still unknown.

The sample was CD4+ or CD8+ T cells sorted from blood, taken in a trial of the OX40 agonist ivuxolimab. The rearrangement joins TRBV5-1 to TRBJ1-6, with D possibly being TRBD1 (5 bases). The TCR comes from an adult with an advanced solid tumor such as melanoma, head and neck, liver or kidney cancer. In DNA, the CDR3 is TGCGCCAGCAGCTTGAGGGTCAGGGATAATTCACCCCTCCACTTT. Translation: CASSLRVRDNSPLHF.